These 5 T cell receptor beta chains were sequenced from one sample in a study of blood T cell repertoires in COVID-19. TCRdb's copy holds only in-frame clones and misses some; the assay was immunoSEQ multiplex PCR. Of about 370,000 clones listed, roughly 90% were seen once; the top ten hold 1.5% to 2%. Sequencing input: PBMCs or T cells enriched from blood (not recorded which). These receptors were obtained from a woman aged 30 to 39 who had recovered from COVID-19.

The chain employs TRBV10-2 and TRBJ1-5, with D perhaps TRBD1 (6 bases). V lost 4 bases to trimming and J lost 2 bases, with 18 bases between them. The CDR3 is made up of 17 amino acids. In germline, CDR1 is WSHSY, CDR2 SAAADI. The CDR3 spells CASSVQGRRVGNQPQHF. CDR3 DNA: TGCGCCAGCAGTGTACAGGGTCGTAGAGTCGGCAATCAGCCCCAGCATTTT.

Points on this clone: The junction departs from the called germline gene at one end, perhaps through a read error. The chain couples TRBV29-1 to TRBJ1-1; TRBD1 matches at 8 bases. Germline V lookup: CDR1 SQVTM, CDR2 ANQGSEA. The CDR3 has 13 amino acids. The CDR3 region has the DNA TGCAGCGTGGAAGGACAGGGATCCACTGAAGCTTTCTTT. Its protein product is CSVEGQGSTEAFF.

V is TRBV7-9 and J is TRBJ1-2; TRBD1 is a possible D gene (5 bases). The CDR3 covers 14 residues. The V and J ends lost 0 bases and 6 bases respectively, with 11 bases between them. The germline V gene encodes CDR1 SEHNR and CDR2 FQNEAQ (reference sequence). CDR3 DNA sequence: TGTGCCAGCAGCTTAGCAGGGGTGGGCGATGGCTACACCTTC. This sequence encodes CASSLAGVGDGYTF. Looking up the rest from reference TRBV7-9 and TRBJ1-2 gives the full variable domain: DTGVSQNPRHKITKRGQNVTFRCDPISEHNRLYWYRQTLGQGPEFLTYFQNEAQLEKSRLLSDRFSAERPKGSFSTLEIQRTEQGDSAMYLCASSLAGVGDGYTFGSGTRLTVV.

This clone was counted only a few times. This chain uses TRBV20-1 with TRBJ1-2; 8 bases are shared with TRBD1. The CDR3 is made up of 14 amino acids. Germline CDR1 DFQATT, CDR2 SNEGSKA (reference sequence). V was clipped by 3 bases and J by 4 bases; unmatched bases: 7. The CDR3 sequence is CSASPNRGIYGYTF. The CDR3 nucleotides read TGCAGTGCTAGTCCGAACAGGGGGATCTATGGCTACACCTTC.

The chain carries TRBV5-1 and TRBJ2-1; 9 bases line up with TRBD1. The length of the CDR3 is 16 residues. V dropped 1 base and J dropped 2; count of bases not matched to a gene: 4. Germline CDR1 SGHRS, CDR2 YFSETQ. The CDR3 is CASSLPGTGTYNEQFF. CDR3 sequence (DNA): TGCGCCAGCAGCTTGCCCGGGACAGGGACCTACAATGAGCAGTTCTTC.